These 21 T cell receptor beta chains share one sample of origin, sequenced in a study of patients and donors after allogeneic stem cell transplantation. TCRdb ran MiXCR on the RT-PCR reads and lists one entry per CDR3 protein. The table has some 960,000 distinct CDR3 sequences, about a sixth seen once. What was sequenced was blood, either unsorted or a sorted T cell fraction (not recorded which). Source of these receptors: a human donor who was either an allogeneic HSCT recipient or a stem cell or donor lymphocyte infusion donor (not recorded which). It is not recorded whose cells these are; they may come from a transplant donor.

The chain uses TRBV11-1 and TRBJ2-7; TRBD2 matches 10 bases. The CDR3 extends over 21 amino acids. V was clipped by 1 base and J by 0 bases; unmatched bases: 18. Germline V lookup: CDR1 SGHAT, CDR2 FQDESV (reference sequence). The CDR3 region is CASSLDHRASGRWVDSYEQYF. The CDR3 DNA is TGTGCCAGCAGCTTAGATCACCGGGCTAGCGGGAGATGGGTCGACTCCTACGAGCAGTACTTC.

The CDR3, as DNA: TGTGCCAGCAGCTCCCCCGACGTAGCGCGGGCAGATACGCAGTATTTT. It codes for CASSSPDVARADTQYF. The V gene is TRBV7-2, the J gene TRBJ2-3, with a weak D call TRBD2 (5 bases). This CDR3 has 16 amino acids. V was cut by 4 bases and J by 4 bases, with 18 bases left in between. Germline loops: CDR1 SGHTA, CDR2 FQGNSA.

This clonotype showed up just a few times. The chain joins TRBV7-3 to TRBJ2-3; perhaps TRBD2 as D (5 bases). CDR1 and CDR2 from the germline V gene are SGHTA and FQGTGA. Trimming stripped 5 bases from V and 1 base from J, with 16 bases between. CDR3 length equals 16 residues. The CDR3 spells CASSHGLGAGTDTQYF. In DNA, the CDR3 is TGTGCCAGCAGCCATGGGCTTGGAGCGGGCACAGATACGCAGTATTTT.

This clonotype was counted between two and nine times. CDR3 sequence: CASSTRQRRYQETQYF. The CDR3 DNA reads as TGTGCCAGCAGCACCCGCCAACGACGGTACCAAGAGACCCAGTACTTC. The chain recombines TRBV7-8 with TRBJ2-5; D ambiguous. Germline V lookup: CDR1 SGHVS, CDR2 FQNEAQ. The CDR3 has 16 amino acids. V was trimmed by 5 bases and J by 0 bases, leaving 16 bases between them.

This rearrangement joins TRBV20-1 to TRBJ2-7; 8 positions agree with TRBD1. Germline CDR1 and CDR2: DFQATT and SNEGSKA (reference sequence). This CDR3 region has 12 residues. The V gene end was trimmed by 6 bases and the J gene end by 3 bases; junction bases not matched to a gene: 4. DNA for the CDR3: TGCAGTGCCAGGGGGCGGATCTACGAGCAGTACTTC. Translated, it gives CSARGRIYEQYF.

The chain employs TRBV11-2 and TRBJ2-1, with TRBD2 matching over 10 bases. CDR3 size: 14 residues. Germline V lookup: CDR1 SGHAT, CDR2 FQNNGV. V shed 9 bases, J shed 7 bases, and the junction held 9 bases outside the gene matches. As DNA, the CDR3 is TGTGCCAGTGGGAAAAGCGGGAGGGCGAATGAGCAGTTCTTC. Translated, it gives CASGKSGRANEQFF.

This clonotype has a handful of counts. The V call is TRBV9, the J call TRBJ2-5; D not resolved. CDR1 SGDLS and CDR2 YYNGEE come from the germline V gene. Trimming cost V 0 bases and J 3 bases, with 12 bases left between them. The CDR3 has 15 amino acids. As DNA, the CDR3 is TGTGCCAGCAGCGTAGAAGGAGCCTACGAAGAGACCCAGTACTTC. Protein: CASSVEGAYEETQYF.

The chain joins TRBV6-1 to TRBJ1-6; perhaps TRBD1 as D (5 bases). Trimming pared 5 bases from V and 14 bases from J, leaving 16 bases between. CDR3 size: 13 residues. CDR1 and CDR2 (germline): MNHNS, SASEGT. DNA of the CDR3: TGTGCCAGCAGTCCCGGGACTCCTTGGGCCCTCCACTTT. As protein: CASSPGTPWALHF.

This clonotype has a handful of counts. J is TRBJ2-7 and V is TRBV24-1, with a weak D call TRBD1 (6 bases). The CDR3 has 14 residues. Between the trimmed V and J ends, which lost 3 bases and 7 bases, there was a span of 15 bases. Germline CDR1 KGHDR, CDR2 SFDVKD. The CDR3 reads CATSDGGRLGEQYF. As DNA, the CDR3 is TGTGCCACCAGTGATGGGGGCCGGTTGGGGGAGCAGTACTTC.

This clonotype was counted only a few times. V and J are TRBV29-1 and TRBJ2-7; 9 positions match TRBD1. The CDR3 loop spans 14 amino acids. V lost 4 bases, J lost 7 bases, and 11 bases stayed unmatched. Looked up from germline, CDR1 is SQVTM and CDR2 is ANQGSEA. The CDR3 sequence: CSVAQGQGLSEQYF. In nucleotides, the CDR3 is TGCAGCGTTGCTCAGGGACAGGGTTTGAGTGAGCAGTACTTC.

This chain uses TRBV9 with TRBJ1-6; no firm D call. The length of the CDR3 is 14 residues. Per the germline V gene, CDR1 is SGDLS and CDR2 is YYNGEE. V dropped 1 base and J dropped 6 bases, with 8 bases sitting between them. In DNA form, the CDR3 reads TGTGCCAGCAGCGTACGCTCTAGTAATTCACCCCTCCACTTT. It specifies CASSVRSSNSPLHF.

J is TRBJ2-7 and V is TRBV7-9; D remains unclear. The germline V gene has CDR1 SEHNR and CDR2 FQNEAQ (reference sequence). The CDR3 contains 15 residues. Trimming took 2 bases from V and 1 from J, leaving 12 bases between them. As DNA, the CDR3 is TGTGCCAGCAGCTTAAGTGGGTCCTTTTCCTACGAGCAGTACTTC. This gives the protein CASSLSGSFSYEQYF.

This clonotype was recorded a few times. The V and J genes are TRBV12-3 or TRBV12-4 and TRBJ1-5; D not certain. CDR3 length: 13 amino acids. The V end lost 5 bases, the J end lost 6 bases, and 11 bases lay between the germline ends. Here the CDR3 reads CASSQREGQPQHF. As DNA, the CDR3 is TGTGCCAGCAGTCAAAGGGAGGGTCAGCCCCAGCATTTT.

This clonotype has a handful of counts. The chain has TRBV24-1 and TRBJ2-1, with 7 positions matching TRBD2. There are 15 residues in the CDR3. With V trimmed by 4 bases and J by 5 bases, 7 bases remained unmatched. The germline CDR1 and CDR2 sequences are KGHDR and SFDVKD. The CDR3 protein is CATSDRAGRDNEQFF. The DNA of the CDR3 is TGTGCCACCAGTGACCGTGCTGGGAGGGACAATGAGCAGTTCTTC.

Only a few counts were recorded for this clonotype. The V and J genes are TRBV29-1 and TRBJ1-4; no firm D call. V was shortened by 7 bases and J by 3 bases, with 15 bases between the two germline ends. The CDR3 length is 14 residues. Germline CDR1 is SQVTM and CDR2 is ANQGSEA. The CDR3 nucleotides read TGCAGCGCCTTGGGCGAGTCTCCTAATGAAAAACTGTTTTTT. Translation: CSALGESPNEKLFF.

The chain recombines TRBV20-1 with TRBJ2-3; TRBD2 agrees at 7 bases. Germline lookup yields CDR1 DFQATT and CDR2 SNEGSKA (reference sequence). V trimming: 0 bases; J trimming: 2 bases; junction bases outside the gene matches: 14. CDR3 length equals 18 residues. In DNA form, the CDR3 reads TGCAGTGCTAGAGACCTCGAGGAGCGGGGAGAAAACACAGATACGCAGTATTTT. It is translated as CSARDLEERGENTDTQYF.

This clonotype was observed many times. The chain combines TRBV20-1 with TRBJ1-1, with TRBD1 as a possible D gene (5 bases). There are 13 residues in the CDR3. The ends were cut back, 3 bases at V and 4 bases at J, with 12 bases in the middle. Germline V gene data show CDR1 as DFQATT and CDR2 as SNEGSKA (reference sequence). CDR3: CSASFREGTEAFF. Written as DNA, the CDR3 is TGCAGTGCTAGCTTCAGGGAGGGCACTGAAGCTTTCTTT.

There are many counts of this clonotype. The chain recombines TRBV5-1 with TRBJ1-1; no firm D call. The ends were cut back, 4 bases at V and 1 base at J, with 14 bases in the middle. This CDR3 spans 15 amino acids. In germline, CDR1 is SGHRS, CDR2 YFSETQ. In DNA, the CDR3 is TGCGCCAGCAGCGACGGACCTTTGGGGAACACTGAAGCTTTCTTT. This codes for CASSDGPLGNTEAFF.

This sequence joins TRBV6-2 or TRBV6-3 and TRBJ2-7, with D possibly being TRBD2 (5 bases). The germline V gene encodes CDR1 MNHEY and CDR2 SVGEGT. The CDR3 loop spans 16 amino acids. Trimming removed 2 bases at V and 4 bases at J, with 18 bases between. CDR3 sequence reads: CASSYPTNGEGYEQYF. In DNA form, the CDR3 reads TGTGCCAGCAGTTACCCCACCAACGGGGAAGGGTACGAGCAGTACTTC.

CDR3 in DNA: TGCAGTGCTAGGTCCAGCCTGACCGGCAATCAGCCCCAGCATTTT. This gives the protein CSARSSLTGNQPQHF. The chain combines TRBV20-1 with TRBJ1-5; D is uncertain. The CDR3 is 15 amino acids. Germline assignment: CDR1 DFQATT and CDR2 SNEGSKA (reference sequence). V gave up 3 bases and J gave up 2 bases, with 14 bases separating them.

This clonotype showed up just a few times. This chain connects TRBV27 to TRBJ2-1, with D unclear. The CDR3 length is 14 residues. Between the trimmed V and J ends, which lost 8 bases and 1 base, there was a span of 12 bases. Looked up from germline, CDR1 is MNHEY and CDR2 is SMNVEV (reference sequence). CDR3: CASSWADSYNEQFF. The CDR3 nucleotides are TGTGCCAGCTCCTGGGCGGATTCCTACAATGAGCAGTTCTTC.